This record looks at one T cell receptor beta chain sequence and its context. Germline is not matched at one junction end, which may reflect a read error. Methods used by the authors: The authors estimated nucleated cell counts from reference gene primer amplification. Data came from immunoSEQ multiplex PCR; TCRdb stores just in-frame clones and leaves some out. The V and J calls and clone size come from that table; D and trimming were worked out from the DNA. In the table there are some 100,000 clones, under 90% of which are singletons. This specimen comes from a study of blood T cell repertoires in COVID-19. Study background: COVID-19 samples, acute and convalescent, were from the United States, Italy and Spain. PBMCs, B-cell-depleted T cells, or T cells were the source of the cDNA or gDNA that made up the material.

The specimen sequenced was peripheral blood. The clonotype originates from an older woman with acute or convalescent COVID-19.

In DNA form, the CDR3 reads TGTGCCAGCAGCCTCACGACAGGGGGTGAATCTTTCTTT. It encodes CASSLTTGGESFF. The chain combines TRBV7-2 with TRBJ1-1; 9 nucleotides match TRBD1. This CDR3 comprises 13 residues. The V gene's germline CDR1 is SGHTA and CDR2 FQGNSA. The whole variable domain, remainder taken from reference TRBV7-2 and TRBJ1-1, is GAGVSQSPSNKVTEKGKDVELRCDPISGHTALYWYRQSLGQGLEFLIYFQGNSAPDKSGLPSDRFSAERTGGSVSTLTIQRTQQEDSAVYLCASSLTTGGESFFGQGTRLTVV.